The T cell receptor beta chain described here comes from a study of Graves' ophthalmopathy and Graves' hyperthyroidism. Looking at the study overall: Peripheral blood was obtained at first diagnosis, ahead of any treatment. General study points: Blood samples also showed most expanded thyroid clonotypes exceeding 0.001 frequency.

This clonotype was observed many times. The target antigen is unknown. TCR beta CDR3 amplification used RNA transcripts. The library came from an HTBI-primed first-round RT-PCR and a second-round multiplex PCR. TCRdb analysed the multiplex PCR reads with MiXCR anew, one entry per CDR3 protein. Of about 700,000 distinct CDR3 sequences in the sample, just over 40% were seen once. Pregnancy or lactation, uncontrolled infections and other autoimmune diseases were grounds for excluding patients. This sequence was found in an adult man with Graves' ophthalmopathy. The material sequenced was peripheral blood.

The CDR3 protein is CASKVGRGRGGNTEAFF. CDR3 sequence (DNA): TGTGCCAGCAAGGTCGGGCGGGGGCGAGGGGGGAACACTGAAGCTTTCTTT. This sequence joins TRBV2 and TRBJ1-1, with D perhaps matching TRBD1 (6 bases). The CDR3 has 17 amino acids. V lost 7 bases, J lost 1 base, and 22 bases lay in between. Germline V gene lookup returns CDR1 SNHLY and CDR2 FYNNEI.